The T cell receptor (beta chain) under discussion was sequenced for a study of blood T cell repertoires in COVID-19. In the original analysis: Amplification of reference gene primers provided the estimated nucleated cell counts. Measured with immunoSEQ multiplex PCR; TCRdb has only the in-frame clones, and not every one. V and J calls and clone size are given by that table; D and trimming were obtained from the DNA. Among about 240,000 clones listed, 82% were seen once. This CDR3 region has 14 residues. V gave up 5 bases and J gave up 1 base, with 9 bases separating them. Germline V gene sequence: CDR1 LNHNV, CDR2 YYDKDF (reference sequence).

V usage is TRBV15 and J usage is TRBJ1-3; a possible D gene is TRBD1 (6 bases). The sample was peripheral blood. The sequence was collected from an elderly woman with COVID-19, enrolled during active disease. The CDR3, as DNA: TGTGCCACCAGCGAAGGACAGTCTGGAAACACCATATATTTT. Its translation is CATSEGQSGNTIYF.